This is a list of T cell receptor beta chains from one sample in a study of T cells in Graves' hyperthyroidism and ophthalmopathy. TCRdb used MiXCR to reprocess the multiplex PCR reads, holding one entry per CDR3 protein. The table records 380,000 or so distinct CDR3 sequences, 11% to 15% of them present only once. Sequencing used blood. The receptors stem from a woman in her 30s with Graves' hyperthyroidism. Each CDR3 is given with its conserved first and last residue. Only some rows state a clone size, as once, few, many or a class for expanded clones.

CASRFPNKGYTF many TRBJ1-2 TRBV28
CSARESAGGQSYEQYF NA TRBJ2-7 TRBV20-1
CASSLGRPTHTQYF many TRBJ2-3 TRBV7-2
CASSLPGGRETQYF few TRBJ2-5 TRBV5-1
CASSLDLGSAQHF NA TRBJ1-5 TRBV12-3/TRBV12-4
CASSKADSQETQYF NA TRBJ2-5 TRBV18
CAISYMTSGAYNEQFF few TRBJ2-1 TRBV10-3
CSVKRVRGPPEAFF NA TRBJ1-1 TRBV29-1
CASSNSGPGNQAQHF many TRBJ1-5 TRBV7-9
CATSAGASGSSAYNEQFF many TRBJ2-1 TRBV24-1
CASIAGGGQETQYF many TRBJ2-5 TRBV6-1
CASSFQGANTEAFF NA TRBJ1-1 TRBV28
CSVEAGFSTDTQYF many TRBJ2-3 TRBV29-1
CSATIETGVPGNTQYF few TRBJ2-3 TRBV20-1
CASSKSGGSTEAFF many TRBJ1-1 TRBV28
CASSLWGEGETQYF NA TRBJ2-5 TRBV7-9
CASSNGGPLGEKLFF many TRBJ1-4 TRBV9
CASRSQGPLNSPLHF many TRBJ1-6 TRBV27
CASKRGRNYGYTF many TRBJ1-2 TRBV2
CASSDFNEQFF many TRBJ2-1 TRBV2
CASSSPIEDEQFF few TRBJ2-1 TRBV28
CASSEEAGDRGEQYF many TRBJ2-7 TRBV6-1
CASSLRLRASYEQYF few TRBJ2-7 TRBV12-3/TRBV12-4
CAISGPGGGTGELFF many TRBJ2-2 TRBV10-3
CATSRDRQLAKNIQYF few TRBJ2-4 TRBV15
CASSMTGLVAEAFF NA TRBJ1-1 TRBV6-1
CASSPRQGVGYGYTF few TRBJ1-2 TRBV4-1
CASSIWRGGNQPQHF few TRBJ1-5 TRBV19
CATSMAANEKLFF many TRBJ1-4 TRBV2
CSAKDRISWYEQYF many TRBJ2-7 TRBV20-1
CASSLGGSSEQYF many TRBJ2-7 TRBV5-1
CASSYSQGIYEQYF NA TRBJ2-7 TRBV6-5
CSARDSGRVRDTQYF many TRBJ2-3 TRBV20-1
CSAMVVRSNQPQHF many TRBJ1-5 TRBV20-1
CASTKSGGGNTQYF many TRBJ2-3 TRBV2
CASSPQGYLNTEAFF many TRBJ1-1 TRBV18
CASSPPSRGQGEQFF NA TRBJ2-1 TRBV18
CSVGVAPATEAFF many TRBJ1-1 TRBV29-1
CASSTRGGGGNQPQHF many TRBJ1-5 TRBV12-3/TRBV12-4
CASSIFGQIRNEQFF once TRBJ2-1 TRBV19
CASSPPLAGGSGGGEQFF many TRBJ2-1 TRBV28
CASSSRTASYNSPLHF NA TRBJ1-6 TRBV6-2/TRBV6-3
CASSPAIEAFDYEQYF many TRBJ2-7 TRBV27
CASSPNTGTSNQPQHF few TRBJ1-5 TRBV7-2
CAWRGSGARNTGELFF many TRBJ2-2 TRBV30
CASSLQGRGAKETQYF many TRBJ2-5 TRBV28
CASSFAGAYEQYF many TRBJ2-7 TRBV27
CASSLGDSSNQPQHF many TRBJ1-5 TRBV7-9
CASSYSLGTDTEAFF many TRBJ1-1 TRBV6-6
CASSPGGGGAGTQYF many TRBJ2-5 TRBV28
CSARDQRGGPLGYTF NA TRBJ1-2 TRBV20-1
CATSRAGGGDNEQFF NA TRBJ2-1 TRBV24-1